This TCR beta chain comes out of a study of lymphopenia after photon versus proton radiotherapy. Study results and limitations: Under photons, naive T cells and diversity fell while effector/memory populations rose. Larger post-nadir TCR diversity loss correlated inversely with survival in deceased patients. After lymphocyte nadir, photon-treated repertoires showed oligoclonal expansion, especially CD8+ Temra.

The count of this clone is one. Its antigen remains unknown. Sequencing used immunoSEQ multiplex PCR; TCRdb keeps in-frame clones, though not all of them. The table includes around 15,000 clones, about nine tenths detected once. Germline CDR1 is WNHNN and CDR2 is SYGVQD (reference sequence). This CDR3 has 16 residues. The V gene end was trimmed by 4 bases and the J gene end by 6 bases; junction bases not matched to a gene: 11. The sequenced sample was peripheral blood, obtained from a patient treated with proton-based radiotherapy. This TCR was recovered from a woman aged 55-70 years with cholangiocarcinoma. Some clones in this sample may be carry-over from other donors' samples. This chain uses TRBV10-1 with TRBJ2-7; 11 bases line up with TRBD1. The CDR3 DNA reads as TGCGCCAGCAGTGCCTTCCCGGGACAGGGGGTATTCGAGCAGTACTTC. Encoded protein: CASSAFPGQGVFEQYF.